Reported below is one T cell receptor beta chain. The data derive from a study of blood T cell repertoires in COVID-19. Study-wide background: Sites in the United States, Italy and Spain provided acute and convalescent COVID-19 samples. In each case, the material was cDNA or gDNA derived from T cells, B-cell-depleted T cells, or PBMCs.

In the authors' workflow: The authors estimated nucleated cell counts from reference gene primer amplification. The method was immunoSEQ multiplex PCR; TCRdb's version includes in-frame clones alone and lacks a portion of them. Clone size and V and J calls were adopted from that table, with D and trimming inferred from the DNA. The data contain around 250,000 clones, about 86% of them singletons. The CDR3 is 15 residues long. V was clipped by 2 bases and J by 3 bases; unmatched bases: 5. The germline V gene has CDR1 SGHRS and CDR2 YFSETQ. Sequencing used peripheral blood. The chain recombines TRBV5-1 with TRBJ2-3; 8 bases fit TRBD2. This receptor was identified in an older man with acute or convalescent COVID-19. The CDR3: CASSFGGARTDTQYF. As DNA, the CDR3 is TGCGCCAGCAGCTTCGGGGGGGCGAGGACAGATACGCAGTATTTT.